Reported below is one T cell receptor beta chain. Its antigen is unidentified. The sample originates from a study of cytomegalovirus exposure and HLA in healthy donors. Whole-study results and caveats: Being indistinguishable, some V segments were excluded, TRBV6-2 and TRBV6-3 among them.

The V gene's germline CDR1 is SEHNR and CDR2 FQNEAQ (reference sequence). The CDR3 contains 15 residues. With 5 bases removed from V and 3 bases from J, the gap between germline ends came to 16 bases. A multiplex PCR was run with 60 Vbeta primers and 13 Jbeta primers. Using immunoSEQ multiplex PCR, the repertoire was profiled, and TCRdb retains in-frame clones only, with some absent. The sample has 100,000 to 150,000 clones, around 80% seen once. The sequencing input was PBMCs. The rearrangement links TRBV7-9 to TRBJ1-1; D is unclear. The sequence came from a woman aged 18 to 35 in good health and CMV-seropositive. CDR3 protein: CASSPPGLFYTEAFF. The CDR3 region has the DNA TGTGCCAGCAGCCCACCGGGTCTTTTCTACACTGAAGCTTTCTTT.